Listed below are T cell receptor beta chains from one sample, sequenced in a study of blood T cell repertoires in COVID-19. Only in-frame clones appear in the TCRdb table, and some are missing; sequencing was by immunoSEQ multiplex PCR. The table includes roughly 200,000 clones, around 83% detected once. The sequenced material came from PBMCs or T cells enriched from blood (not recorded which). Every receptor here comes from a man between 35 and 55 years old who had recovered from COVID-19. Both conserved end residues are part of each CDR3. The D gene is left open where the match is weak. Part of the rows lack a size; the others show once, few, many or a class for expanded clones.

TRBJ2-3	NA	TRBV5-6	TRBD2	CASSLGVSGRATDTQYF	TGTGCCAGCAGCTTGGGTGTTAGCGGGAGGGCCACAGATACGCAGTATTTT
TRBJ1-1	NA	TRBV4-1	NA	CASSDSRTVNTEAFF	TGCGCCAGCAGCGACTCCCGGACAGTAAACACTGAAGCTTTCTTT
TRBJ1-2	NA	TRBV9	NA	CASSVDGRGYYGYTF	TGTGCCAGCAGCGTAGACGGCAGGGGCTACTATGGCTACACCTTC
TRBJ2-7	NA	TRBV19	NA	CASSIVQGEYEQYF	TGTGCCAGTAGTATAGTACAGGGAGAATACGAGCAGTACTTC
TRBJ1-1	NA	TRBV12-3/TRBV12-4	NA	CASSWDMNTEAFF	TGTGCCAGCTCTTGGGACATGAACACTGAAGCTTTCTTT
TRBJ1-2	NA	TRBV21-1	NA	CASSRGTPRPYYGYTF	TGTGCCAGCAGCAGAGGGACACCCCGACCCTACTATGGCTACACCTTC
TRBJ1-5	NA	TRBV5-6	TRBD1	CASSSWTGVGSNQPQHF	TGTGCCAGCAGCAGTTGGACAGGGGTTGGAAGCAATCAGCCCCAGCATTTT
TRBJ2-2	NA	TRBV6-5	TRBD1	CASSYSQGVVGELFF	TGTGCCAGCAGTTACTCGCAGGGGGTAGTCGGGGAGCTGTTTTTT
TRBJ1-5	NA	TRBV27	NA	CASSFEGGNQPQHF	TGTGCCAGCAGTTTCGAGGGCGGCAATCAGCCCCAGCATTTT
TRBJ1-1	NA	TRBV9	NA	CASSVGWGVNTEAFF	TGTGCCAGCAGCGTAGGGTGGGGGGTCAACACTGAAGCTTTCTTT
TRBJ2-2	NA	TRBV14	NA	CASSRQGNTGELFF	TGTGCCAGCTCCCGGCAGGGCAACACCGGGGAGCTGTTTTTT
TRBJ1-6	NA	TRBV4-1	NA	CASSQASQGINSPLHF	TGCGCCAGCAGCCAAGCTTCTCAGGGGATTAATTCACCCCTCCACTTT
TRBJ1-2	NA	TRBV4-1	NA	CASSPPGLGYTF	TGCGCCAGCAGCCCTCCAGGACTTGGCTACACCTTC
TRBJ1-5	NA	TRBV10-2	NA	CASSDERGTQPQHF	TGCGCCAGCAGTGACGAGCGGGGCACCCAACCCCAGCATTTT
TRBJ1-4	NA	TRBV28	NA	CASSLRGGYEKLFF	TGTGCCAGCAGTTTGAGGGGAGGCTATGAAAAACTGTTTTTT
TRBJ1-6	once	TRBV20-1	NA	CSASLNGPLHF	TGCAGTGCTAGTCTAAACGGGCCCCTCCACTTT
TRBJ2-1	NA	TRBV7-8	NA	CASNIQGWNEQFF	TGTGCCAGCAACATACAGGGATGGAATGAGCAGTTCTTC
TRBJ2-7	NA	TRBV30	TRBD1	CAGGRAGGSGQYF	TGTGCAGGAGGCCGGGCAGGGGGCTCGGGGCAGTACTTC
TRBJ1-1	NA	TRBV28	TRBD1	CASSLGGQGPGTEAFF	TGTGCCAGCAGTTTAGGGGGACAGGGGCCGGGGACTGAAGCTTTCTTT
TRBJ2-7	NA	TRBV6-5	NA	CASSYSLSPPGLEQYF	TGTGCCAGCAGTTACTCGTTAAGTCCTCCGGGGTTGGAGCAGTACTTC
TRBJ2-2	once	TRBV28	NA	CACRGASTGELFF	TGTGCCTGTCGGGGGGCTAGCACCGGGGAGCTGTTTTTT
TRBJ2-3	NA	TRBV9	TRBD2	CASSPRLAGSTDTQYF	TGTGCCAGCAGCCCCCGACTAGCGGGTAGCACAGATACGCAGTATTTT
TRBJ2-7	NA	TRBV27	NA	CASSFATPYEQYF	TGTGCCAGCAGCTTCGCTACCCCCTACGAGCAGTACTTC
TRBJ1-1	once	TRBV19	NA	CASSLGQNTEAFF	TGTGCCAGTAGTCTAGGACAGAACACTGAAGCTTTCTTT
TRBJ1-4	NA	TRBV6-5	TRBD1	CASSPKGQAGIKLFF	TGTGCCAGCAGTCCCAAGGGACAGGCGGGGATCAAACTGTTTTTT
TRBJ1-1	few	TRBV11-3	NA	CASSLDSRMNTEAFF	TGTGCCAGCAGCTTAGACAGTCGAATGAACACTGAAGCTTTCTTT
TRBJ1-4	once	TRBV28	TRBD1	CASSPGTGRKTNEKLFF	TGTGCCAGCAGTCCCGGGACAGGGAGGAAAACTAATGAAAAACTGTTTTTT
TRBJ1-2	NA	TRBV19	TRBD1	CASSPGDRYGYTF	TGTGCCAGTAGCCCAGGGGACAGATATGGCTACACCTTC
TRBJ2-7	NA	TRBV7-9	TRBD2	CASSPYTGTSGSYEQYF	TGTGCCAGCAGCCCTTATACCGGGACTAGCGGATCCTACGAGCAGTACTTC
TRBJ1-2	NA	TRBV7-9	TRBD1	CASTFGTDNGYTF	TGTGCCAGCACCTTCGGGACAGACAATGGCTACACCTTC
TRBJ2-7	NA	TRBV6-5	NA	CASLAGMYEQYF	TGTGCCAGCTTGGCGGGAATGTACGAGCAGTACTTC
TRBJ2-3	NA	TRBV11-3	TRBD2	CASSLAPSGNTDTQYF	TGTGCCAGCAGCCTAGCCCCTAGCGGGAACACAGATACGCAGTATTTT
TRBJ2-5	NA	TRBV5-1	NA	CASSFVRETQYF	TGCGCCAGCAGCTTTGTTCGGGAGACCCAGTACTTC
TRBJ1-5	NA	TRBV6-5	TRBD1	CASSLTGTDQPQHF	TGTGCCAGCAGTTTGACAGGGACTGATCAGCCCCAGCATTTT
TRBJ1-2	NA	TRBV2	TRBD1	CASSEEGGRGRGGYTF	TGTGCCAGCAGTGAAGAGGGGGGCAGGGGGCGCGGTGGCTACACCTTC
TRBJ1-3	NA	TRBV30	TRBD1	CAWSAGTVSGNTIYF	TGTGCCTGGAGTGCCGGGACAGTTTCTGGAAACACCATATATTTT
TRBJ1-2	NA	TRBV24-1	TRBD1	CATSDSPGTGERDGYTF	TGTGCCACCAGTGACTCTCCCGGGACAGGGGAGAGAGATGGCTACACCTTC
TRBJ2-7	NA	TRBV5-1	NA	CASSYDRAYEQYF	TGCGCCAGCAGCTACGACAGAGCCTACGAGCAGTACTTC
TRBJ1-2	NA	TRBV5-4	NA	CASSPVGQTHYGYTF	TGTGCCAGCAGCCCCGTTGGACAGACCCACTATGGCTACACCTTC
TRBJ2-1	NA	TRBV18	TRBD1	CASSYGQGAGNEQFF	TGTGCCAGCTCATACGGACAGGGGGCCGGCAATGAGCAGTTCTTC
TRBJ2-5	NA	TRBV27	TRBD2	CASSRAGGRRQETQYF	TGTGCCAGCAGTCGGGCGGGCGGGAGGCGCCAAGAGACCCAGTACTTC
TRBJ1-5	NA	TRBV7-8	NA	CASSLGELQPQHF	TGTGCCAGCAGCTTAGGAGAGTTGCAGCCCCAGCATTTT
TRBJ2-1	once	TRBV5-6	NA	CASSRVDTGLGGYQFF	TGTGCCAGCAGTCGAGTAGACACGGGGCTTGGGGGGTATCAGTTCTTC
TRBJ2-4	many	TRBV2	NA	CASSSNIQYF	TGTGCCAGCTCTTCAAACATTCAGTACTTC
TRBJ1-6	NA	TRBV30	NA	CAWTLGAGRESPLHF	TGTGCCTGGACCCTGGGGGCAGGGCGAGAATCACCCCTCCACTTT
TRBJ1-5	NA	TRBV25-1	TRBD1	CASSEARDRGF	TGTGCCAGCAGTGAAGCGAGGGACAGGGGATTT
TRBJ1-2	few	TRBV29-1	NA	CSVEDERRGNYGYTF	TGCAGCGTTGAAGATGAAAGGAGAGGTAACTATGGCTACACCTTC
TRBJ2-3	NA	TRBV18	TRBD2	CASRPGLGTDTQYF	TGTGCCAGCCGCCCGGGACTAGGCACAGATACGCAGTATTTT
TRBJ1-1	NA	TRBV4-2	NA	CASSQEGQGWFAFF	TGTGCCAGCAGCCAAGAAGGCCAGGGATGGTTCGCTTTCTTT
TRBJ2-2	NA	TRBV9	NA	CASSVEGLNTGELFF	TGTGCCAGCAGCGTAGAGGGGCTCAACACCGGGGAGCTGTTTTTT
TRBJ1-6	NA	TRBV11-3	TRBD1	CASSLDLTGSITPLHF	TGTGCCAGCAGCTTAGATCTGACAGGGAGCATTACACCCCTCCACTTT
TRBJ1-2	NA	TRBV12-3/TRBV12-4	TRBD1	CASSQDRVGGYTF	TGTGCCAGCAGCCAGGACAGGGTCGGGGGCTACACCTTC
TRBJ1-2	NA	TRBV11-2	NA	CASSPIRRRPNYGYTF	TGTGCCAGCAGCCCCATAAGGAGGCGACCTAACTATGGCTACACCTTC
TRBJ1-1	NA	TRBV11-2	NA	CASSLTGKAEAFF	TGTGCCAGCAGCTTAACGGGGAAGGCTGAAGCTTTCTTT
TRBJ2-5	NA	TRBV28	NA	CASMAGVQETQYF	TGTGCCAGCATGGCAGGGGTCCAAGAGACCCAGTACTTC
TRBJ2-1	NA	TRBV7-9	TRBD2	CASSLVRLAGINEQFF	TGTGCCAGCAGCTTAGTTCGCCTAGCGGGAATCAATGAGCAGTTCTTC
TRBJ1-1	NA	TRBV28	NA	CASTTGPTAFF	TGTGCCAGCACCACAGGACCCACGGCTTTCTTT
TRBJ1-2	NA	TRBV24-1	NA	CATSGAGLGYTF	TGTGCCACCAGTGGGGCAGGGCTCGGCTACACCTTC
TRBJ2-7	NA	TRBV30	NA	CAGGPFTRTYEQYF	TGTGCCGGGGGCCCCTTCACTAGAACCTACGAGCAGTACTTC
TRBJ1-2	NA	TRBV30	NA	CAWSVNSLGYTF	TGTGCCTGGAGTGTAAACAGCCTGGGCTACACCTTC